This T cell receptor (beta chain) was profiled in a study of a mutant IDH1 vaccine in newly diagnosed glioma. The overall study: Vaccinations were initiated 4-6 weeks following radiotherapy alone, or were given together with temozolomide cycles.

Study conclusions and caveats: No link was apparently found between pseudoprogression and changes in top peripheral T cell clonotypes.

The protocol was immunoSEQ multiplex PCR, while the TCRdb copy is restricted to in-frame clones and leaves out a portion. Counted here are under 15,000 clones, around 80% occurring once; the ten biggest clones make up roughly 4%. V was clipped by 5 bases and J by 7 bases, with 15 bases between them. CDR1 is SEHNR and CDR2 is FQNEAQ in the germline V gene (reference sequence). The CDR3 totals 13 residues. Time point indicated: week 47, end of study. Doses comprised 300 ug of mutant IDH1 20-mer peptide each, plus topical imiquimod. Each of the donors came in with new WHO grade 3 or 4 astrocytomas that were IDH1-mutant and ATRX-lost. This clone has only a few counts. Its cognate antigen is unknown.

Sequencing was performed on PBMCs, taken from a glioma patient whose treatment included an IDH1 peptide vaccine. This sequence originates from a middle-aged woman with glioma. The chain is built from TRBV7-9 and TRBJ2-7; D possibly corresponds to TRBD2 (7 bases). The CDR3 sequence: CASSREGGEEQYF. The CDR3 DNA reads TGTGCCAGCAGCAGGGAGGGGGGCGAGGAGCAGTACTTC. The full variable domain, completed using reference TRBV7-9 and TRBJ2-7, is DTGVSQNPRHKITKRGQNVTFRCDPISEHNRLYWYRQTLGQGPEFLTYFQNEAQLEKSRLLSDRFSAERPKGSFSTLEIQRTEQGDSAMYLCASSREGGEEQYFGPGTRLTVT.